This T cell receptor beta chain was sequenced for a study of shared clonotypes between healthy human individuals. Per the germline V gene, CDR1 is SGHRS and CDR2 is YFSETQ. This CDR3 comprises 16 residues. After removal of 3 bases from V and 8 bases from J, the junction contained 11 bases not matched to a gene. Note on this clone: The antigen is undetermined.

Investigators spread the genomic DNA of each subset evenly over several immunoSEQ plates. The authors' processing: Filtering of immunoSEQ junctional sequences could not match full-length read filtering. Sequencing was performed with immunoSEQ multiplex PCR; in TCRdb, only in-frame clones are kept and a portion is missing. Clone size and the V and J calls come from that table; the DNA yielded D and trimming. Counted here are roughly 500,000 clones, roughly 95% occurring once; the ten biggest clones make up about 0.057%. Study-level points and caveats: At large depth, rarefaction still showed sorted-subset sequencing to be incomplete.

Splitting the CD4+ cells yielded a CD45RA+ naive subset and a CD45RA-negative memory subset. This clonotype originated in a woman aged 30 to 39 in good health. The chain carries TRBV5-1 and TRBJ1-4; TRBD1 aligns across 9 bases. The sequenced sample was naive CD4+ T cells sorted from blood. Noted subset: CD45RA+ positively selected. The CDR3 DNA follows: TGCGCCAGCAGCTCCCATCCCGGGACAGGGCAGGAAAAACTGTTTTTT. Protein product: CASSSHPGTGQEKLFF. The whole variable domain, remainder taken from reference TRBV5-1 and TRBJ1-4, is KAGVTQTPRYLIKTRGQQVTLSCSPISGHRSVSWYQQTPGQGLQFLFEYFSETQRNKGNFPGRFSGRQFSNSRSEMNVSTLELGDSALYLCASSSHPGTGQEKLFFGSGTQLSVL.